The 10 T cell receptor beta chains in this list originate from one sample, sequenced in a study of regulatory T cells in long-lasting Graves disease. Sequencing libraries for TCR beta were prepared with iRepertoire HTBI primers and Arm-PCR of CDR3 regions. From the multiplex PCR reads, TCRdb called clonotypes with MiXCR, one entry per CDR3 protein. The table shows approximately 350,000 distinct CDR3 sequences, with roughly 10% occurring only once. The time point: newly diagnosed GD, antithyroid drugs for less than 3 months. The TCR library used RNA extracted from PBMCs. These same data were also listed under a study on T cells in Graves' hyperthyroidism and ophthalmopathy.

This sample comprised peripheral blood mononuclear cells (PBMCs), obtained at new diagnosis, from a patient treated with antithyroid drugs. Receptors were obtained from a woman under 30 with Graves disease.

This chain links TRBV7-6 with TRBJ2-7; TRBD1 matches at 8 bases. The V gene's germline CDR1 is SGHVS and CDR2 FNYEAQ. J lost 4 bases, V lost 2 bases, and 4 bases had no gene match. This CDR3 contains 14 residues. CDR3 coding DNA: TGTGCCAGCAGCTTACGCGACAGGGGTTACGAGCAGTACGTC. Protein sequence: CASSLRDRGYEQYV.

This clonotype was seen ten or more times. This chain joins TRBV15 and TRBJ1-2; tentatively, D is TRBD1 (5 bases). V was clipped by 0 bases and J by 0 bases, with 17 bases between them. Germline lookup yields CDR1 LNHNV and CDR2 YYDKDF (reference sequence). This CDR3 is built from 18 residues. CDR3 sequence (DNA): TGTGCCACCAGCAGAGATCGGGCTCAAGACAGACCTAACTATGGCTACACCTTC. Translation gives CATSRDRAQDRPNYGYTF.

This clonotype was observed many times. This chain connects TRBV20-1 to TRBJ2-5; the match to TRBD1 covers 9 bases. CDR3 length: 15 amino acids. J gave up 4 bases and V 2 bases, and 8 bases lay outside the gene matches. CDR1 and CDR2 from the germline V gene are DFQATT and SNEGSKA (reference sequence). The CDR3 loop reads CSARTLGQGIETQYF. CDR3 DNA sequence: TGCAGTGCTAGAACCCTTGGACAGGGGATAGAGACCCAGTACTTC.

The V call is TRBV6-2 or TRBV6-3, the J call TRBJ2-3, with a tentative D call TRBD2 (6 bases). Germline CDR1 reads MNHEY; CDR2 reads SVGEGT. The V gene lost 11 bases and the J gene lost 6 bases, with 15 bases spanning the gap. The CDR3 is 12 residues long. This CDR3 is CAAAVAVDTQYF. The DNA of the CDR3 is TGTGCCGCGGCAGTAGCGGTCGATACGCAGTATTTT.

This clonotype was detected a few times. The rearrangement uses TRBV19 and TRBJ2-5; D possibly corresponds to TRBD2 (5 bases). The CDR3 is made up of 13 amino acids. V was pared by 1 base and J by 5 bases, with 8 bases between. Per the germline V gene, CDR1 is LNHDA and CDR2 is SQIVND (reference sequence). For the CDR3, the DNA is TGTGCCAGTAGTATAGGGGAGTGGGAGACCCAGTACTTC. Amino acid sequence: CASSIGEWETQYF.

This rearrangement joins TRBV29-1 to TRBJ1-2; D gene ambiguous. This CDR3 has 11 amino acids. The ends were cut back, 5 bases at V and 6 bases at J, with 10 bases in the middle. Germline CDR1 and CDR2: SQVTM and ANQGSEA. The DNA for the CDR3 is TGCAGCGTTATGACGGGGAATGGCTACACCTTC. Residues: CSVMTGNGYTF.

This clonotype was recorded many times. The rearrangement joins TRBV2 to TRBJ2-5; D is unresolved. The CDR3 extends over 12 amino acids. In germline, CDR1 is SNHLY, CDR2 FYNNEI. Trimming stripped 5 bases from V and 2 bases from J, with 6 bases between. The CDR3, as DNA: TGTGCCAGCAGTAACTTACAAGAGACCCAGTACTTC. It translates to CASSNLQETQYF.

This clonotype was counted many times. The genes are TRBV7-2 and TRBJ1-5; no reliable D call. V lost 7 bases and J lost 2, with 12 bases in between. The CDR3 runs to 14 residues. CDR1 is SGHTA and CDR2 is FQGNSA in the germline V gene. The CDR3 reads CASTRGLGNQPQHF. The CDR3 DNA follows: TGTGCCAGCACTCGGGGTCTGGGCAATCAGCCCCAGCATTTT.

This clonotype was counted ten times or more. The V call is TRBV20-1, the J call TRBJ2-7, with a possible D match to TRBD2 (6 bases). Looked up from germline, CDR1 is DFQATT and CDR2 is SNEGSKA (reference sequence). The CDR3 totals 15 residues. Trimming pared 1 base from V and 4 bases from J, leaving 17 bases between. The CDR3 loop reads CSARGVGGIKYEQYF. The CDR3 bases are TGCAGTGCTAGAGGGGTGGGCGGGATTAAGTACGAGCAGTACTTC.

This clonotype was observed many times. The CDR3 DNA follows: TGTGCCAGCAGCCCACCGGGACAGGTGGCCTATGGCTACACCTTC. Translating it yields CASSPPGQVAYGYTF. The gene calls are TRBV7-9 and TRBJ1-2; 8 bases fit TRBD1. The CDR3 is 15 residues long. Germline CDR1 reads SEHNR; CDR2 reads FQNEAQ (reference sequence). The V segment lost 5 bases and the J segment 4 bases; nucleotides outside the gene matches: 9.